This T cell receptor (beta chain) was sequenced for a study of cytomegalovirus exposure and HLA in healthy donors (dated by TCRdb to about 2017). Notes on the research overall: An earlier analysis of approximately 640 of the donors reported more than 250 Gb of sequence data and some 100 million unique TCR beta sequences from some 180 million T cells. Around 320 gigabases of sequencing data and 70 million to 100 million unique TCR sequences were included in an early release covering roughly 600 HLA-typed donors. The genetic ancestry cluster associated with self-reported Caucasian donors included about four fifths of the 300 to 450 genotyped donors. The study was designed to test whether signatures of past pathogen exposure could be identified by cataloging public T cell receptors. The study used immunosequencing to profile the T cell repertoires of hundreds of subjects and linked those repertoires to cytomegalovirus serostatus. In addition to the first cohort of approximately 650 subjects, a separate validation cohort of 120 different subjects was used. To predict cytomegalovirus infection status, the study combined high-throughput TCR immunosequencing, statistical association of individual TCRs with disease status, and machine learning. In a later analysis, previously published TCR beta repertoires from several hundred donors were re-analyzed and high-resolution HLA genotyping was added so that TCR occurrence patterns could be studied. Rather than using new phenotypic data, the later analysis identified candidate immune exposures from TCR beta sequences and from how often those sequences occurred across donors. To decide whether each TCR beta V gene segment behaved as functional or pseudogenic, an earlier analysis of 587 of the donors relied on high-throughput TCR beta sequencing. Donor age, sex, ethnicity and CMV serostatus were compiled alongside the repertoire data. Genome-wide SNP genotypes for about 60% of the 666 donors were used in a later genetic analysis, which treated that subset as a discovery cohort. All discovery cohort repertoires had been generated on a single sequencing platform. HLA typing included class I and class II loci at four-digit resolution. The number of donors typed differed by locus, with roughly 629-640 for A, B, C, DRB1 and DQB1, roughly 520 for DQA1, some 570 for DPA1, and about 450 for DPB1. Roughly 5 DR-DQ haplotypes were handled as single units for association and clustering because linkage in the cohort was strong. Among around 400 genotyped donors of the cohort, an average of around 240,000 unique TCR beta nucleotide sequences were sequenced per donor, around 20% of them non-productive.

The method behind the library was the immunoSEQ multiplex PCR assay. A mixture of 60 forward primers for TCR Vbeta segments and 13 reverse primers for TCR Jbeta segments was used in the multiplex PCR. The CDR3 region of rearranged TCR beta genes was amplified from genomic DNA with a multiplex PCR assay. Amplified TCR beta libraries were sequenced as 87-base-pair reads on the Illumina HiSeq System. The paper's data handling went like this. A later analysis counted some 80 million unique TCR beta chains across the 550 to 700 repertoires, and roughly 11 million of these chains were shared by at least two donors. Raw reads were error-corrected and collapsed into unique sequences by a nearest-neighbor algorithm in which closely related sequences were merged to remove PCR and sequencing errors. CDR3 sequences were aligned to IMGT reference sequences to assign V, D and J gene segments. For a sequence to be retained, a match of at least six nucleotides to both a V gene segment and a J gene segment was required. A rearrangement counted as productive if the CDR3 had no stop codons and remained in frame with V and J, and every other rearrangement counted as non-productive. CDR3 was defined according to IMGT convention as the region running from the second conserved V-encoded cysteine to the conserved J-encoded phenylalanine. The earlier analysis of about 610 of the donors excluded sequences that lacked an unambiguous match to a single V gene segment. An earlier analysis of a few hundred of the donors classified V segments as functional when productive rearrangements were above 56.7% and as segregating when the standard deviation between donors was above 5%. A statistical classification framework was developed to diagnose cytomegalovirus status using the catalog of TCR beta chain sequences. V and J gene assignment, in a later analysis, came from comparing TCR nucleotide sequences with IMGT/GENE-DB human TR gene sequences. In a later analysis, CDR3 sequences and most-parsimonious VDJ recombination scenarios were assigned using the TCRdist pipeline. In a later analysis, each TCR beta chain was defined by its CDR3 amino acid sequence together with its V-gene family, and reads lacking a unique V-gene family were excluded. As a way to deal with suspected cross-contamination and a sequencing artifact, a later analysis dropped more than 500 nucleotide sequences that were highly shared and had low generation probability. In a later analysis, a clonal expansion index was calculated for each public chain from normalized within-repertoire ranks of inferred template counts. Generation probabilities in a later analysis came from a VDJ recombination model fitted to out-of-frame rearrangements, and those results were checked against IGoR. Hypergeometric tests were used in a later analysis to score TCR-TCR, TCR-HLA and TCR-CMV co-occurrence, with a repertoire-size bias correction applied to the TCR pairs. In a later analysis, false discovery rates were estimated by permuting HLA or CMV assignments 20 times. In a later analysis, co-occurring TCRs were grouped using DBSCAN, and TCRdist sequence similarity was added for clustering within HLA-allele-positive subsets. Co-occurrence clustering excluded repertoires with fewer than 30,000 or more than 120,000 public chains, plus five with anomalous nucleotide sharing. TCRdb holds this immuneACCESS table with in-frame rearrangements only. Some clones are missing; in checked studies, unresolved V genes explain under half, and the rest has no known cause. From that table come the V and J calls and clone size; the DNA was used to work out D and trimming. This sample is represented by fewer than 300,000 clones; about four fifths of them were singletons. The ten most abundant clones make up around 0.33% of the sample.

Study-wide conclusions, independent of this receptor: Linkage disequilibrium might explain the correlated functional status among segregating V segments, but an unknown experimental factor could not be ruled out. Because counts were too low, about 18 rarely observed V segments, including chromosome 9 orphons, were left out of the earlier analysis of about 620 of the donors. According to a later analysis, most CMV-associated TCR beta chains appeared to be HLA-restricted, and the HLA associations seemed to be driven largely by CMV exposure. Roughly uniform sequencing depth across donors was assumed in presence/absence analyses, although this assumption may not hold. In a later analysis, the rate of TCR association differed among HLA loci, with DRB1 alleles having the most associated TCRs and HLA-C alleles having the fewest. Some IMGT-functional V segments, including TRBV6-2 and TRBV6-3, could not be distinguished by the 87-base-pair reads and were therefore excluded. When HLA alleles, especially DR and DQ, strongly co-occurred, attributing TCR associations to individual alleles was difficult. Immune exposure information for the cohort was limited to CMV serostatus. In a later analysis, several top co-occurrence clusters were reported to appear linked to parvovirus B19, influenza, CMV and Epstein-Barr virus. An association between a missense DCLRE1C variant and V-gene and J-gene trimming of TCR beta chains was found in a later genetic analysis and replicated in an independent cohort. The classifier was reported to diagnose cytomegalovirus status with high specificity and sensitivity in both the original cohort and the validation cohort. According to a later genetic analysis, donors in an Asian-associated ancestry cluster had fewer N-insertions in productive TCRs than the approximately 610-donor mean. In vitro tests confirmed that a few of the cytomegalovirus-associated TCR beta chains recognize cytomegalovirus antigens. In the study, some 160 TCR beta chains were listed as associated with cytomegalovirus. It was suggested by the authors that the approach could potentially be generalized to other disease states and immunological phenotypes. Compared with equally common non-associated chains, HLA-associated TCR beta chains in a later analysis were more clonally expanded and had lower generation probabilities. Because HLA typing was unavailable for some donors at each locus, only the typed subset was used in association tests. At a false discovery rate of 0.05, a later analysis linked 15,000 to 20,000 TCR beta sequences to specific HLA alleles. This cohort had only TCR beta chains sequenced, and the lack of alpha or paired-chain data limited which features could be detected. In an earlier analysis of roughly 500 of the donors, most TCR beta V segments appeared in productive rearrangements about 90% or about 30% of the time, broadly matching IMGT annotations. A group of highly shared sequence variants was considered likely to be a technical artifact of the sequencing pipeline. A further reported finding was that TCR beta sequences accurately predicted the HLA-A and HLA-B alleles for most subjects in the first cohort. While some public TCRs were present in many individuals, most TCR sequences turned up only very rarely across donors.

To note about this clone: It has no known antigen specificity. Base qualities were left out, and no much larger clone turns up one base away.

CDR1 and CDR2, per the germline V gene, are MGHRA and YSYEKL. The CDR3 holds 16 amino acids from the cysteine to the phenylalanine. Just the 48-base CDR3 DNA is kept, in frame starting at base 1. The V end gives up 2 bases and the J end 4 bases, leaving 8 bases in the junction not matched to a gene. The cohort comprised some 680 healthy bone marrow donors. At the time of sampling, all cohort members were nominally healthy, though unrecorded immune exposures were likely present. The donor was CMV seronegative and belonged to the group of more than 300 seronegative cohort members. Each donor provided a peripheral blood sample, and peripheral blood mononuclear cells were used for TCR beta sequencing. The Qiagen DNeasy Blood Extraction Kit was used to extract genomic DNA from the blood cell samples.

The receptor was derived from a girl aged 2-9 years in good health and CMV-seronegative. Recombination connected TRBV4-1 to TRBJ2-1, and 7 junction bases match TRBD2. Sequenced sample: PBMCs. The CDR3 protein sequence reads: CASSQNSGGPYNEQFF. The nucleotide sequence reads as follows: TGCGCCAGCAGCCAAAACTCGGGGGGTCCATACAATGAGCAGTTCTTC.